This T cell receptor beta chain derives from a study of T cells in Graves' hyperthyroidism and ophthalmopathy. Germline V gives CDR1 PRHDT, CDR2 FYEKMQ (reference sequence). Losses at the gene ends were 3 bases for V and 6 bases for J; bases not matched to a gene: 13. The CDR3 consists of 16 residues. The CDR3 regions of TCR beta were amplified from RNA transcripts. First-round RT-PCR targeting the TCR CDR3 was performed with the HTBI primer set. From the multiplex PCR reads, TCRdb called clonotypes with MiXCR, one entry per CDR3 protein. Of about 680,000 distinct CDR3 sequences in the sample, under 45% are singletons; the top ten hold roughly 31%. Patients with uncontrolled infections, other autoimmune diseases, pregnancy or lactation were excluded. Each diagnosis drew on symptoms, thyroxine, TRAb, thyroid ultrasound and orbital computed tomography findings.

Material: blood. The receptor's source is a woman in her thirties or forties with Graves' hyperthyroidism. The chain combines TRBV13 with TRBJ1-2; 7 nucleotides line up with TRBD1. This CDR3 reads CASSFTWGRGGDGYTF. The CDR3 DNA follows: TGTGCCAGCAGCTTTACCTGGGGGCGAGGGGGCGATGGCTACACCTTC.